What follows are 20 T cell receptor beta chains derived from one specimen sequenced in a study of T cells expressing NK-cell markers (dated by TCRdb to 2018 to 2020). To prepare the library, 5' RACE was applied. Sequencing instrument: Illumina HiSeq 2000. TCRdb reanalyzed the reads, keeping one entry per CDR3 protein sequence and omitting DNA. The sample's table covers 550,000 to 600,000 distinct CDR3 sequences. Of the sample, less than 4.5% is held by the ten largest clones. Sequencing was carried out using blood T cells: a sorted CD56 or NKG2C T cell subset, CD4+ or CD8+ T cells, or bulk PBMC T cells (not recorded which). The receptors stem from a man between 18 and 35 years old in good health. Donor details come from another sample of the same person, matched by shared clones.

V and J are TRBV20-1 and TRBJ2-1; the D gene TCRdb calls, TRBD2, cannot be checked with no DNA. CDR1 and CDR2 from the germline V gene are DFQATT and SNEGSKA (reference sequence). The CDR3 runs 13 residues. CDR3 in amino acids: CSARNEGDNEQFF.

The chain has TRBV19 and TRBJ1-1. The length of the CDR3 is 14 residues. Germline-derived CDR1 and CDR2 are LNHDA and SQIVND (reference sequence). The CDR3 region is CASIDDPSGTEAFF.

Here the CDR3 reads CASSLSLIRSQTQYF. This chain joins TRBV28 and TRBJ2-5; checking the TCRdb D call of TRBD1 is not possible without DNA. Germline lookup yields CDR1 MDHEN and CDR2 SYDVKM. The CDR3 runs 15 residues.

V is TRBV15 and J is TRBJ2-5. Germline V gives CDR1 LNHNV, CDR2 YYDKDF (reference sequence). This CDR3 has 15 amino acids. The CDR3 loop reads CATSRDPDPKETQYF.

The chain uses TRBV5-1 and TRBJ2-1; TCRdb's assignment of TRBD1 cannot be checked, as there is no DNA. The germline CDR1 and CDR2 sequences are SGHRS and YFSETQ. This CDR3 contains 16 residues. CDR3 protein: CASSLQGTKRGNEQFF.

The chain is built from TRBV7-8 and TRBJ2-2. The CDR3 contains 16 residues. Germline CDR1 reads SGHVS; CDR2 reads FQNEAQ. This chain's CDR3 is CASSLAPRRNTGELFF.

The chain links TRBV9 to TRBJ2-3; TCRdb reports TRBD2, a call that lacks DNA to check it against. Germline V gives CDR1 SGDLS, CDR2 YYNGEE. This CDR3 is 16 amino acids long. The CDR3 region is CASSVGPGGRTDTQYF.

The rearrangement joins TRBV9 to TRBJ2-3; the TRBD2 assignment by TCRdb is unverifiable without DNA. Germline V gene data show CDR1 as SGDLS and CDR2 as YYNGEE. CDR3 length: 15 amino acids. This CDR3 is CASSVVGGRTDTQYF.

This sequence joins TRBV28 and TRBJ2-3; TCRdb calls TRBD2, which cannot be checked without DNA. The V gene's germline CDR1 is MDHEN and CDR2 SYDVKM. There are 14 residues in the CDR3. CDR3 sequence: CASSLKAGGDTQYF.

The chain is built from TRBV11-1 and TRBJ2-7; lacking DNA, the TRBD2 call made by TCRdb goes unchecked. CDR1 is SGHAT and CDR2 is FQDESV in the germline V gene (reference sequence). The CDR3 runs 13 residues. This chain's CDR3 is CASSPGTSRGQYF.

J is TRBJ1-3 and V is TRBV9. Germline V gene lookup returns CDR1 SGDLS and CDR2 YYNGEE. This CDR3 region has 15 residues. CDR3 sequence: CASSVLDSSGNTIYF.

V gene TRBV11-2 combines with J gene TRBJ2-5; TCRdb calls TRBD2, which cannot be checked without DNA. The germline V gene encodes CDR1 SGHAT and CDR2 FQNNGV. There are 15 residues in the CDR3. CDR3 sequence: CASSWASGIQETQYF.

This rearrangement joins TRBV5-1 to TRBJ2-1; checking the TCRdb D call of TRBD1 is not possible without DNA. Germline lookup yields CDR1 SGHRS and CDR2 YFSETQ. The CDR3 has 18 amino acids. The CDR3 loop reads CASSLALRTGAGHNEQFF. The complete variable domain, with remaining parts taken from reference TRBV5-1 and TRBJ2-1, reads KAGVTQTPRYLIKTRGQQVTLSCSPISGHRSVSWYQQTPGQGLQFLFEYFSETQRNKGNFPGRFSGRQFSNSRSEMNVSTLELGDSALYLCASSLALRTGAGHNEQFFGPGTRLTVL.

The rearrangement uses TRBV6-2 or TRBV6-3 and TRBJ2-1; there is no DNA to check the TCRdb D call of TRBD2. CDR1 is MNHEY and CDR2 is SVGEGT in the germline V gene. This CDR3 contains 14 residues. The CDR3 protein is CASSPLGSGSEQFF.

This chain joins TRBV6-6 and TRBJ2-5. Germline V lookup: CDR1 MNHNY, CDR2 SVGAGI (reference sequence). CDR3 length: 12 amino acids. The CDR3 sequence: CASSYRARTQYF.

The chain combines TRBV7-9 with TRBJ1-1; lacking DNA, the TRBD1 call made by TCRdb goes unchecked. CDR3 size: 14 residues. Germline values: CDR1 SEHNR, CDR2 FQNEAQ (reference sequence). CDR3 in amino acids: CASSLGSGSAEAFF.

CDR3 sequence: CAWTGIRQVEQYF. The chain recombines TRBV30 with TRBJ2-7; checking the TCRdb D call of TRBD1 is not possible without DNA. This CDR3 region has 13 residues. CDR1 GTSNPN and CDR2 SVGIG come from the germline V gene (reference sequence).

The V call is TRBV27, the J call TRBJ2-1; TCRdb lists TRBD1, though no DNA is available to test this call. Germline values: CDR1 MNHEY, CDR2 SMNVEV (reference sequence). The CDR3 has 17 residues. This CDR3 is CASSPQVAGGYYNEQFF.

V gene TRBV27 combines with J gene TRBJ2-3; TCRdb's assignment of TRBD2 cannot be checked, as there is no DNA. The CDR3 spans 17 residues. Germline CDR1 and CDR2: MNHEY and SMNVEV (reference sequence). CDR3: CASSPRGRGGNTDTQYF.

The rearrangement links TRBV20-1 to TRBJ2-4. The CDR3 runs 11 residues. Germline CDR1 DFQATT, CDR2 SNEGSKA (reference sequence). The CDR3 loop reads CSAIDRNIQYF.